This T cell receptor (beta chain) was captured by sequencing in a study of shared clonotypes between healthy human individuals. Findings and limits, study-wide: It was only blood that was sampled, and tissue repertoires likely differ.

The CDR3 length is 13 residues. After removal of 10 bases from V and 6 bases from J, the junction contained 10 bases not matched to a gene. Germline V gives CDR1 SGHNT, CDR2 YYREEE (reference sequence). Terminally differentiated effector memory CD45RA+ cells were excluded by CCR7 positive selection of CD45RO-negative cells. The assay was carried out at the deep level. Sequencing was performed with immunoSEQ multiplex PCR; in TCRdb, only in-frame clones are kept and a portion is missing. The table lists 2 million to 2.5 million clones, about 95% of them singletons. The table lists this clone with a few counts. The antigen remains undetermined.

Sequenced sample: naive CD8+ T cells sorted from blood. The rearrangement joins TRBV5-4 to TRBJ1-2; TRBD1 aligns across 9 bases. This clonotype was obtained from a young man in good health. The CDR3 bases are TGTGCCGGCGTAGGGACAGGGCCACATGGCTACACCTTC. Translated, it gives CAGVGTGPHGYTF.